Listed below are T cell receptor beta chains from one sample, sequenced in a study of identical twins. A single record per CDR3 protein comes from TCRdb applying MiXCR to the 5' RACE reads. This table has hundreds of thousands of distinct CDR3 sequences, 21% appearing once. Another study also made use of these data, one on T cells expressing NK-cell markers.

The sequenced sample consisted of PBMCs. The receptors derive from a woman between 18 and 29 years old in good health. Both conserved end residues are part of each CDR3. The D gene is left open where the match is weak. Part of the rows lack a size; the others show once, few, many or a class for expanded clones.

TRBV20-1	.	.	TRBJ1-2	CSASAGHKGSGYTF	TGCAGTGCTAGTGCGGGACATAAGGGTTCTGGCTACACCTTC
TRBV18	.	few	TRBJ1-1	CASSLHRWELAFF	TGTGCCAGCTCACTTCACAGATGGGAATTGGCTTTCTTT
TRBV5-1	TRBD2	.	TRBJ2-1	CASTQWGGSHNEQFF	TGCGCCAGCACCCAGTGGGGGGGTTCCCACAATGAGCAGTTCTTC
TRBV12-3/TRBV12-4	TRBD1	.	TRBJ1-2	CASSSWTGGLGYTF	TGTGCCAGCAGTTCCTGGACAGGAGGATTAGGCTACACCTTC
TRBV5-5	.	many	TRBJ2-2	CASSLISAGELFF	TGTGCCAGCAGCCTGATTAGTGCGGGGGAGCTGTTTTTT
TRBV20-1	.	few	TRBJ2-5	CSGRLETQYF	TGCAGTGGTAGACTTGAGACCCAGTACTTC
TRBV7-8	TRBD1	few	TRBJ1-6	CASSLQGQGHSPLHF	TGTGCCAGCAGCTTACAGGGACAGGGTCATTCACCCCTCCACTTT
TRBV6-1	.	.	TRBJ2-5	CASRSGRETQYF	TGTGCCAGCAGGTCAGGAAGGGAGACCCAGTACTTC
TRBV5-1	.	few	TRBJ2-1	CASRRQAIEGYNEQFF	TGCGCCAGCCGCCGGCAGGCTATCGAAGGGTACAATGAGCAGTTCTTC
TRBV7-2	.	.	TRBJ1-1	CASSLEGRGDTEAFF	TGTGCCAGCAGCTTAGAGGGCAGGGGCGACACTGAAGCTTTCTTT
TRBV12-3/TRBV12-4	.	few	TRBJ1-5	CATKGGAVQHF	TGTGCCACCAAGGGGGGGGCAGTTCAGCATTTT
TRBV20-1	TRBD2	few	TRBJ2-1	CSSEGSSGANEQFF	TGCAGCTCCGAAGGTAGTAGCGGGGCCAATGAGCAGTTCTTC
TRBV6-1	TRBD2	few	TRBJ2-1	CATESGGGYNEQFF	TGTGCCACAGAAAGCGGGGGGGGTTACAATGAGCAGTTCTTC
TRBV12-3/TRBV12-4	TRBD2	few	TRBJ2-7	CASRHSGRSYEQYF	TGTGCCAGCAGACATAGCGGGAGGTCCTACGAGCAGTACTTC
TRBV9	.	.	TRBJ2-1	CASSDLNNEQFF	TGTGCCAGCAGCGACCTAAACAATGAGCAGTTCTTC
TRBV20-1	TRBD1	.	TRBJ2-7	CSAKGGEGLEHEQYF	TGCAGTGCCAAAGGGGGCGAGGGCCTCGAACACGAGCAGTACTTC
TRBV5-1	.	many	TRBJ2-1	CASSLTAGSSYNEQFF	TGCGCCAGCAGCTTGACTGCGGGGAGTTCATACAATGAGCAGTTCTTC
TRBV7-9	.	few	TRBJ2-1	CASSLSRPSYNEQFF	TGTGCCAGCAGCTTATCCAGGCCCTCCTACAATGAGCAGTTCTTC
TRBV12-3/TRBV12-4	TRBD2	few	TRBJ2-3	CASSKLAGGFTDTQYF	TGTGCCAGCAGTAAACTAGCGGGAGGGTTCACAGATACGCAGTATTTT
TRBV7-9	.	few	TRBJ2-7	CASSSRDTDLYEQYF	TGTGCCAGCAGCAGCCGGGACACGGATCTATACGAGCAGTACTTC
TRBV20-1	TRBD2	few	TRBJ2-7	CSARPIAGATYEQYF	TGCAGTGCTAGACCCATAGCGGGGGCGACCTATGAGCAGTACTTC
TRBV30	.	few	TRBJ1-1	CAWSEGAEAFF	TGTGCCTGGAGTGAAGGGGCTGAAGCTTTCTTT
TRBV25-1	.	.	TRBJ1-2	CASSEYGGLTYGYTF	TGTGCCAGCAGTGAATATGGGGGACTGACATATGGCTACACCTTC
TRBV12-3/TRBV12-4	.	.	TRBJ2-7	CASSPLLATHEQYF	TGTGCCAGCAGTCCACTCCTAGCGACCCACGAGCAGTACTTC
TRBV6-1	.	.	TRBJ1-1	CASSPPGGIEAFF	TGTGCCAGCAGCCCCCCCGGGGGTATCGAAGCTTTCTTT
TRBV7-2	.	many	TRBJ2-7	CASSLKTGLNYEQYF	TGTGCCAGCAGCTTAAAGACGGGACTGAACTACGAGCAGTACTTC
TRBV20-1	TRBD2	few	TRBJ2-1	CSAGRAGGPYNEQFF	TGCAGTGCCGGAAGGGCGGGAGGGCCCTACAATGAGCAGTTCTTC
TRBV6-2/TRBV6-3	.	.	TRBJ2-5	CALGAEETQYF	TGTGCTCTCGGGGCAGAAGAGACCCAGTACTTC
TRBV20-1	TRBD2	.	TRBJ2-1	CSAPLIAGVFRNEQFF	TGCAGTGCCCCCCTCATAGCGGGAGTTTTTCGCAATGAGCAGTTCTTC
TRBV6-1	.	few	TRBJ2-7	CASSGHTGSSYEQYF	TGTGCCAGCAGTGGACACACAGGGAGCTCCTACGAGCAGTACTTC
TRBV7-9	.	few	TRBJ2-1	CATGGEAGAYEQFF	TGTGCCACAGGGGGTGAAGCGGGAGCATATGAGCAGTTCTTC
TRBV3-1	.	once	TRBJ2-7	CASSHFHEQYF	TGTGCCAGCAGCCATTTCCACGAGCAGTACTTC
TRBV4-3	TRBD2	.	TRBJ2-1	CASSQVGGRGNEQFF	TGCGCCAGCAGCCAAGTAGGCGGGAGGGGGAATGAGCAGTTCTTC
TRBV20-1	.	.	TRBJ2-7	CSAREDRTYEQYF	TGCAGTGCTAGGGAGGACAGAACCTACGAGCAGTACTTC
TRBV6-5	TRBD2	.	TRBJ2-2	CASSSFPQGRDGELFF	TGTGCCAGCAGTTCTTTCCCGCAAGGGAGGGATGGGGAGCTGTTTTTT
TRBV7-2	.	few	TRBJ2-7	CASSPFASPSEQYF	TGTGCCAGCAGCCCGTTCGCGTCGCCCTCCGAGCAGTACTTC
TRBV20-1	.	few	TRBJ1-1	CSAFSGGVNTEAFF	TGCAGTGCTTTTAGTGGGGGGGTGAACACTGAAGCTTTCTTT
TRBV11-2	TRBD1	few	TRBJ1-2	CASSLGRGTGTNYGYTF	TGTGCCAGCAGCTTAGGCCGGGGGACAGGAACTAACTATGGCTACACCTTC
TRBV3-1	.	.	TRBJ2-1	CASSHTHNEQFF	TGTGCCAGCAGCCACACGCATAATGAGCAGTTCTTC
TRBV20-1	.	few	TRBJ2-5	CSASNPGHIQETQYF	TGCAGTGCTAGCAACCCAGGACACATCCAAGAGACCCAGTACTTC
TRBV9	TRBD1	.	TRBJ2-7	CASSEGQETGEQYF	TGTGCCAGCAGCGAGGGACAGGAGACGGGCGAGCAGTACTTC
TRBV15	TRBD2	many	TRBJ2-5	CATSRDRQAGGYETQYF	TGTGCCACCAGCAGAGATCGGCAAGCGGGAGGGTATGAGACCCAGTACTTC
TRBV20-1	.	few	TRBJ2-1	CSALHRPSEQFF	TGCAGTGCTCTACACAGGCCAAGTGAGCAGTTCTTC
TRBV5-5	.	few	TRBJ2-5	CASSGGEGGETQYF	TGTGCCAGCAGCGGGGGCGAAGGGGGGGAGACCCAGTACTTC
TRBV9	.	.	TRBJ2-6	CASSKDPGSGANVLTF	TGTGCCAGCAGCAAGGATCCGGGCTCTGGGGCCAACGTCCTGACTTTC
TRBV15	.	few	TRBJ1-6	CATSYLPNSPLHF	TGTGCCACCAGCTACCTGCCCAATTCACCCCTCCACTTT
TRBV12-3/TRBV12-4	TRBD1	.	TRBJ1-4	CASSYSWTGTNEKLFF	TGTGCCAGCAGCTACAGTTGGACAGGAACTAATGAAAAACTGTTTTTT
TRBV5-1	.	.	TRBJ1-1	CASSLLGSKNTEAFF	TGCGCCAGCAGCTTGTTGGGCTCGAAAAACACTGAAGCTTTCTTT
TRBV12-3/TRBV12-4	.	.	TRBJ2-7	CASSLVLHSYEQYF	TGTGCCAGCAGTTTGGTTTTACACTCCTACGAGCAGTACTTC
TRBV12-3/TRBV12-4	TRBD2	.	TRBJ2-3	CASSPGPLAGGRDTQYF	TGTGCCAGCAGTCCAGGACCACTAGCGGGGGGGCGGGATACGCAGTATTTT
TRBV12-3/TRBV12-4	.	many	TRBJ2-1	CASSISQNNEQFF	TGTGCCAGCAGTATAAGTCAAAACAATGAGCAGTTCTTC
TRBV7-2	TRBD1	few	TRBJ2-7	CASSPRTGSSSEQYF	TGTGCCAGCAGCCCTAGGACAGGGAGTTCATCCGAGCAGTACTTC
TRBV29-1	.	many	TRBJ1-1	CSVVVEGTAEAFF	TGCAGCGTTGTGGTCGAGGGAACCGCTGAAGCTTTCTTT
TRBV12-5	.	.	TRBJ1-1	CASGTVGGTEAFF	TGTGCTAGTGGTACCGTAGGGGGCACTGAAGCTTTCTTT
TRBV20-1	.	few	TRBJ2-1	CSASRAGLYNEQFF	TGCAGTGCTAGTCGCGCGGGATTGTACAATGAGCAGTTCTTC
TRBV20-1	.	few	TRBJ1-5	CSARYSYSNQPQHF	TGCAGTGCTAGATACAGCTATAGCAATCAGCCCCAGCATTTT
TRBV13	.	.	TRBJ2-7	CAFSLGTSGRELISKQYF	TGTGCCTTCAGCTTAGGCACCAGCGGCCGGGAATTAATATCCAAGCAGTACTTC
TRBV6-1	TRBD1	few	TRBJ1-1	CASRPYRQGTEAFF	TGTGCCAGCAGGCCCTATCGACAGGGCACTGAAGCTTTCTTT
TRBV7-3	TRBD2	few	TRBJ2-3	CASSLRPGGIGDTQYF	TGTGCCAGCAGCTTAAGGCCGGGGGGGATAGGGGATACGCAGTATTTT
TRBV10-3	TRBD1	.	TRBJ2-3	CAIGGQGESTQYF	TGTGCCATCGGGGGACAGGGGGAATCTACGCAGTATTTT